This T cell receptor beta chain is from a study of CD8+ T cells in alopecia areata. Trimming took 3 bases from V and 1 from J; bases not matched to a gene: 8. The germline V gene encodes CDR1 MGHRA and CDR2 YSYEKL. The CDR3 sequence is 16 residues long. RNA was extracted and reverse transcribed into cDNA as the sequencing template. Produced via immunoSEQ multiplex PCR; TCRdb's table is partial and in-frame only. The sample yields more than 110,000 clones, around 50% seen once. Stated treatment: oral pan-JAK inhibitor, 5-10 mg twice daily. Source: CD8+ T cells sorted from blood, taken at week 4, from a patient treated with tofacitinib. The rearrangement uses TRBV4-1 and TRBJ2-7, with 8 positions matching TRBD1. The clonotype was recovered from a human donor with alopecia areata. The CDR3 nucleotides read TGCGCCAGCAGCCAGACCGGGACAGGAGAGTCCTACGAGCAGTACTTC. As protein: CASSQTGTGESYEQYF.